These T cell receptor beta chains were read from a single sample in a study of spatial heterogeneity in lung cancer. TCRdb fed the 5' RACE reads into MiXCR, producing one record per CDR3 protein. The table records approximately 52,000 distinct CDR3 sequences, roughly 7% of them present only once. The specimen was PBMCs, collected at surgery. Receptor source: a female donor with early-stage non-small cell lung cancer. The CDR3 runs from the conserved cysteine through the conserved F or W. D genes are given only for firm matches. The size entry is marked missing in some rows and otherwise reads once, few, many or a size class.

V: TRBV7-2
J: TRBJ1-1
size: .
D: .
CDR3: CASSFASNTEAFF
DNA: TGTGCCAGCAGCTTTGCTTCAAACACTGAAGCTTTCTTT

V: TRBV7-9
J: TRBJ2-7
size: many
D: .
CDR3: CASSLLAENYEQYF
DNA: TGTGCCAGCAGCTTACTCGCAGAAAACTACGAGCAGTACTTC

V: TRBV15
J: TRBJ1-4
size: few
D: .
CDR3: CATSREDRSEKLFF
DNA: TGTGCCACCAGCAGAGAGGACAGAAGCGAAAAACTGTTTTTT

V: TRBV6-1
J: TRBJ1-4
size: many
D: .
CDR3: CASSRGPSSEKLFF
DNA: TGTGCCAGCAGTCGGGGGCCGAGCAGTGAAAAACTGTTTTTT

V: TRBV2
J: TRBJ2-1
size: many
D: .
CDR3: CASSEREKQFF
DNA: TGTGCCAGCAGTGAAAGGGAGAAGCAGTTCTTC

V: TRBV14
J: TRBJ1-1
size: many
D: .
CDR3: CASSPSHTRAEAFF
DNA: TGTGCCAGCAGCCCCAGCCACACGAGGGCTGAAGCTTTCTTT

V: TRBV4-1
J: TRBJ1-5
size: many
D: TRBD1
CDR3: CASSQGFDREAYSNQPQHF
DNA: TGCGCCAGCAGCCAAGGATTCGACAGGGAGGCATATAGCAATCAGCCCCAGCATTTT

V: TRBV28
J: TRBJ2-7
size: many
D: .
CDR3: CASSLGLAYEQYF
DNA: TGTGCCAGCAGTTTAGGTCTGGCCTACGAGCAGTACTTC

V: TRBV6-2/TRBV6-3
J: TRBJ1-3
size: few
D: TRBD1
CDR3: CASRAGTAGNTIYF
DNA: TGTGCCAGCCGTGCAGGGACAGCTGGAAACACCATATATTTT

V: TRBV15
J: TRBJ1-5
size: .
D: TRBD1
CDR3: CATSKGQGDNQPQHF
DNA: TGTGCCACCAGCAAGGGCCAGGGGGACAATCAGCCCCAGCATTTT